The following is a TCR beta chain sequence with its context. Its antigen is currently unknown. These data originate in a study of T cell repertoires in cytomegalovirus infection. The V end was cut by 6 bases, the J end by 7 bases, with 16 bases between. This CDR3 contains 13 residues. Germline CDR1 and CDR2: MNHEY and SMNVEV (reference sequence). One entry per CDR3 protein, called by TCRdb with MiXCR from the reads. This table holds hundreds of thousands of distinct CDR3 sequences, just under 30% found once. The source was cultured PBMCs, collected from culture after CMV antigen stimulation. The TCR was taken from a human donor in good health (CMV status not recorded). Some clones in this sample may be carry-over from other donors' samples. V and J are TRBV27 and TRBJ2-7; weak D call: TRBD2 (5 bases). For the CDR3, the DNA is TGTGCCAGCAGCCCGAGTAAGTCGGGGGAGCAGTACTTC. Translating it yields CASSPSKSGEQYF.